This is a list of T cell receptor beta chains from one sample in a study of human T cells and chemical hapten exposure. TCRdb re-analysed the RACE reads in MiXCR, keeping a single row per CDR3 protein. Of under 450,000 distinct CDR3 sequences listed, more than 5% are singletons. The starting material was whole blood, obtained in connection with sensitization to the hapten diphenylcyclopropenone (DPC). These receptors were collected from a young woman with alopecia areata. Some clones in this sample may be carry-over from other donors' samples. The CDR3 runs from the conserved cysteine through the conserved F or W.

v_call: TRBV2
j_call: TRBJ2-6
cdr3_aa: CASSGQGGSGANVLTF

v_call: TRBV6-8
j_call: TRBJ2-7
cdr3_aa: CASSYRQGEGSYEQYF

v_call: TRBV19
j_call: TRBJ1-5
cdr3_aa: CASKLGAGGNQPQHF

v_call: TRBV10-3
j_call: TRBJ1-6
cdr3_aa: CASATGVNSPLHF

v_call: TRBV27
j_call: TRBJ2-3
cdr3_aa: CASSRQTSTDTQYF

v_call: TRBV7-2
j_call: TRBJ2-3
cdr3_aa: CASSAPSGTDTQYF

v_call: TRBV29-1
j_call: TRBJ1-1
cdr3_aa: CSVEQLNTEAFF

v_call: TRBV6-1
j_call: TRBJ2-3
cdr3_aa: CASSDDSTDTQYF

v_call: TRBV6-6
j_call: TRBJ2-7
cdr3_aa: CASSPRTGLYEQYF

v_call: TRBV7-8
j_call: TRBJ1-1
cdr3_aa: CASSLLGQGEAFF

v_call: TRBV15
j_call: TRBJ2-1
cdr3_aa: CATSLGEAQDYNEQFF

v_call: TRBV11-2
j_call: TRBJ2-4
cdr3_aa: CASSPDRGKNIQYF

v_call: TRBV7-2
j_call: TRBJ1-4
cdr3_aa: CASSAYRAQANEKLFF

v_call: TRBV29-1
j_call: TRBJ2-3
cdr3_aa: CSVGLNAGTDTQYF

v_call: TRBV6-2/TRBV6-3
j_call: TRBJ1-5
cdr3_aa: CASSSTRRGNQPQHF

v_call: TRBV24-1
j_call: TRBJ1-5
cdr3_aa: CATSNDRNNQPQHF

v_call: TRBV5-1
j_call: TRBJ2-3
cdr3_aa: CASSIGTALLADTQYF

v_call: TRBV3-2
j_call: TRBJ1-2
cdr3_aa: CASSQAGGYTF

v_call: TRBV7-2
j_call: TRBJ1-2
cdr3_aa: CASSLEFRAGLYGYTF

v_call: TRBV7-2
j_call: TRBJ2-3
cdr3_aa: CASSLNSPHTQYF

v_call: TRBV5-4
j_call: TRBJ1-5
cdr3_aa: CASSLGGTGSQPQHF

v_call: TRBV19
j_call: TRBJ2-3
cdr3_aa: CASSQTSTDTQYF

v_call: TRBV29-1
j_call: TRBJ1-1
cdr3_aa: CSGRRGITEAFF